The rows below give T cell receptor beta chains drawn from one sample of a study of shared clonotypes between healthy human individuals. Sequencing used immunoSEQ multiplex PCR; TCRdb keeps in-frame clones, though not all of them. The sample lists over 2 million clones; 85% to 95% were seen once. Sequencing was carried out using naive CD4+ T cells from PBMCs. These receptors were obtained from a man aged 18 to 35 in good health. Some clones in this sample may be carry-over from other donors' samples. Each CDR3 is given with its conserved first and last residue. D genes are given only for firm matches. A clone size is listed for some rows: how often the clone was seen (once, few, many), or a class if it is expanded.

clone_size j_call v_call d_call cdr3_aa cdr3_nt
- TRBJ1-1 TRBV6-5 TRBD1 CASSYADRATEAFF TGTGCCAGCAGTTACGCCGACAGGGCCACTGAAGCTTTCTTT
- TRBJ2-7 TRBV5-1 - CASSLDGALQYF TGCGCCAGCAGCTTGGATGGGGCCTTGCAGTACTTC
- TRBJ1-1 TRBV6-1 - CASSEAGHSNTEAFF TGTGCCAGCAGTGAAGCCGGACACTCGAACACTGAAGCTTTCTTT
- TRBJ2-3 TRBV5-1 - CASSFGLGTDTQYF TGCGCCAGCAGCTTCGGACTGGGCACAGATACGCAGTATTTT
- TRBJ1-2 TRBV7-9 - CASSRGSPESGYTF TGTGCCAGCAGCCGGGGCTCCCCCGAAAGCGGCTACACCTTC
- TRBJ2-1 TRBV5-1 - CASSLQAPQYWDEQFF TGCGCCAGCAGCTTACAGGCCCCCCAGTATTGGGATGAGCAGTTCTTC
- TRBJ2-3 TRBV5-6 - CASSWSFWTDTQYF TGTGCCAGCAGCTGGTCGTTTTGGACAGATACGCAGTATTTT
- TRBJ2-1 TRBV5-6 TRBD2 CASSWGTSGRPLSDEQFF TGTGCCAGCAGCTGGGGTACTAGCGGGAGGCCCCTTAGCGATGAGCAGTTCTTC
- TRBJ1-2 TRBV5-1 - CASSLEAGTRGYTF TGCGCCAGCAGCTTGGAGGCAGGGACGCGGGGCTACACCTTC
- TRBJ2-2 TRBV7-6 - CASRFLAPQGTGELFF TGTGCCAGCAGATTCCTAGCGCCCCAGGGGACCGGGGAGCTGTTTTTT
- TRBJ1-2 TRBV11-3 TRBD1 CASSLDLKCLGTEYGYTF TGTGCCAGCAGCTTAGATCTCAAGTGTTTAGGGACAGAATATGGCTACACCTTC
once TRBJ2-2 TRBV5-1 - CASSVALATGELFF TGCGCCAGCAGCGTCGCGTTAGCCACCGGGGAGCTGTTTTTT
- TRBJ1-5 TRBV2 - CASSEGQVNQPQHF TGTGCCAGCAGTGAAGGACAGGTCAATCAGCCCCAGCATTTT
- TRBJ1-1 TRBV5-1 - CASSQTVDTEAFF TGCGCCAGCAGCCAAACAGTTGACACTGAAGCTTTCTTT
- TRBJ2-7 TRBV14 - CASSQQRPPLYEQYF TGTGCCAGCAGCCAACAGAGACCACCCCTTTACGAGCAGTACTTC
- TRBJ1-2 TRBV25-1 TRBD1 CASSERDRGVNYGYTF TGTGCCAGCAGTGAAAGAGACAGGGGGGTTAACTATGGCTACACCTTC
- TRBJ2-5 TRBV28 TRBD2 CASSFVSSSGGLGGTQYF TGTGCCAGCAGTTTCGTATCTTCTAGCGGGGGACTCGGGGGGACCCAGTACTTC